This T cell receptor (beta chain) is drawn from a study of Ad26.COV2.S vaccination and SARS-CoV-2 variants. Overall study findings and caveats: Vaccine and placebo groups showed comparable non-spike TCR breadth. Possibly, TCR breadth and depth analyses underestimated total T cell responses. The breadth of spike-specific CD8+ and CD4+ T cell responses after vaccination was reportedly substantial.

Described treatment: roughly 20 received Ad26.COV2.S at low or high dose, single or two shots; about 5 received placebo; per-sample allocation not given. Samples came from day 63 after the first vaccine or placebo injection. An adult donor aged 18-55 years was enrolled in Boston. Assay: immunoSEQ multiplex PCR; the TCRdb copy retains only in-frame clones and omits some. The sample lists roughly 510,000 clones, 70% to 90% occurring once. A word on this clone: What it recognizes is unknown.

Germline values: CDR1 SNHLY, CDR2 FYNNEI. V trimming: 5 bases; J trimming: 6 bases; junction bases outside the gene matches: 10. The CDR3 has 15 residues. Sequencing was performed on peripheral blood, taken in a trial of Ad26.COV2.S vaccine versus placebo. The receptor's source is a person between 18 and 59 years old who received the Ad26.COV2.S COVID-19 vaccine or a placebo. V is TRBV2 and J is TRBJ2-3; 8 nucleotides align to TRBD1. The CDR3 DNA reads TGTGCCAGCAGTCGGCGGACAGGGTTAACGGATACGCAGTATTTT. It translates to CASSRRTGLTDTQYF.